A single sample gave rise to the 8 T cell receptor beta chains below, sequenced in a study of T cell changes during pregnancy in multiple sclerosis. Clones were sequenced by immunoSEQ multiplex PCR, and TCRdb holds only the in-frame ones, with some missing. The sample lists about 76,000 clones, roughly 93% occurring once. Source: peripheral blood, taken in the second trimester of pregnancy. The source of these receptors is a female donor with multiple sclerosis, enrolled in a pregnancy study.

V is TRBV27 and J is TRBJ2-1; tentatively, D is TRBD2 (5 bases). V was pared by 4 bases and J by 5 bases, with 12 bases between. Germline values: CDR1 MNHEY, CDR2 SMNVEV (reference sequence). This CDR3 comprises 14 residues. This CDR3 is CASSSTRADNEQFF. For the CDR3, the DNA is TGTGCCAGCAGTTCGACGAGGGCGGACAATGAGCAGTTCTTC.

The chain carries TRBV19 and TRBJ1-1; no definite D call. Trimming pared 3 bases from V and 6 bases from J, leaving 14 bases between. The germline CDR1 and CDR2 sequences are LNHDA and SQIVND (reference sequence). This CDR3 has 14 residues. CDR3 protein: CASSITNTGAEAFF. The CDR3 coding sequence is TGTGCCAGTAGTATTACTAATACGGGAGCTGAAGCTTTCTTT.

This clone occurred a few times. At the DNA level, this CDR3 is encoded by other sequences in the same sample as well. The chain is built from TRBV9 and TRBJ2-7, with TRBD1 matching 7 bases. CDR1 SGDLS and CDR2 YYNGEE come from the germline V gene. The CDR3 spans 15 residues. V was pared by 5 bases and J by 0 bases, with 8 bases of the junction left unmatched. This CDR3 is CASSTGTAGSYEQYF. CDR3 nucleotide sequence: TGTGCCAGCAGTACCGGGACAGCCGGCTCCTACGAGCAGTACTTC. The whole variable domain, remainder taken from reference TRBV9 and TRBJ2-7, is DSGVTQTPKHLITATGQRVTLRCSPRSGDLSVYWYQQSLDQGLQFLIQYYNGEERAKGNILERFSAQQFPDLHSELNLSSLELGDSALYFCASSTGTAGSYEQYFGPGTRLTVT.

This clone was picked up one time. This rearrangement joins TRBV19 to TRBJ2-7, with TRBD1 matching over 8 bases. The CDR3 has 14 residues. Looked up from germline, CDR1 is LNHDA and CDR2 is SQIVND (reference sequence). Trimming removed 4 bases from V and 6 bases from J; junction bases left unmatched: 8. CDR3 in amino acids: CASSTTGQGSEQYF. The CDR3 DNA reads TGTGCCAGTAGTACAACCGGACAGGGATCCGAGCAGTACTTC. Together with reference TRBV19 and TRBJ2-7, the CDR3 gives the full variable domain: DGGITQSPKYLFRKEGQNVTLSCEQNLNHDAMYWYRQDPGQGLRLIYYSQIVNDFQKGDIAEGYSVSREKKESFPLTVTSAQKNPTAFYLCASSTTGQGSEQYFGPGTRLTVT.

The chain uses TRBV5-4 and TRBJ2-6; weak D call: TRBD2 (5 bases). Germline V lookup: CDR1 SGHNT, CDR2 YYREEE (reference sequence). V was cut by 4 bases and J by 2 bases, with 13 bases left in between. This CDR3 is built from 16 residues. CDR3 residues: CASSTGNKPGANVLTF. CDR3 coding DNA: TGTGCCAGCAGCACGGGGAATAAACCTGGGGCCAACGTCCTGACTTTC.

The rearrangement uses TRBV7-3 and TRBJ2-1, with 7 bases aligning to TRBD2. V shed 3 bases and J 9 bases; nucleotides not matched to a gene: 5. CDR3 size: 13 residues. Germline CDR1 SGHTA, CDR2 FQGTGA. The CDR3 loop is CASSFGGFAEQFF. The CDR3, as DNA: TGTGCCAGCAGCTTCGGGGGGTTCGCTGAGCAGTTCTTC.

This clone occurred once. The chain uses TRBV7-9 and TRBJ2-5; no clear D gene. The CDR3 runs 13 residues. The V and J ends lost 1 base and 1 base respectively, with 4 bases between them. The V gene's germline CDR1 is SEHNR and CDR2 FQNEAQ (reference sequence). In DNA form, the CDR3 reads TGTGCCAGCAGCTTAGTCCTCCAAGAGACCCAGTACTTC. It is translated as CASSLVLQETQYF.

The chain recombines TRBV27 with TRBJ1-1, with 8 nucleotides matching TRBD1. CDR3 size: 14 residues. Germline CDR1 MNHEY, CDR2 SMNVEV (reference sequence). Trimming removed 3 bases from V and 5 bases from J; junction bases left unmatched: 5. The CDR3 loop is CASSFVQGGTEAFF. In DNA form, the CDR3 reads TGTGCCAGCAGTTTTGTACAGGGGGGGACTGAAGCTTTCTTT.